The T cell receptor beta chain described here comes from a study of blood T cell repertoires in COVID-19. As for this clone: A junction boundary mismatches the germline segment, possibly from a read error.

TCRdb's copy holds only in-frame clones and misses some; the assay was immunoSEQ multiplex PCR. This sample has just over 80,000 clones, with roughly 82% found just once. In germline, CDR1 is LGHDT, CDR2 YNNKEL (reference sequence). This CDR3 contains 15 residues. Source material: peripheral blood. The chain joins TRBV3-1 (or the pseudogene TRBV3-2) to TRBJ1-2; 9 bases agree with TRBD1. The receptor was derived from a woman aged 80 or older with active or convalescent COVID-19. CDR3 sequence: CASSQVVRTGVPILF. The CDR3 region has the DNA TGTGCCAGCAGCCAAGTGGTCCGGACAGGGGTACCGATCCTATTC.